These T cell receptor beta chains were read from a single sample in a study of T cells in Graves' hyperthyroidism and ophthalmopathy. Via MiXCR, TCRdb re-called the multiplex PCR reads, giving one row per CDR3 protein. The table shows roughly 700,000 distinct CDR3 sequences, with about 15% occurring only once. What was sequenced was blood. Receptors originate from a young woman with Graves' hyperthyroidism. Both conserved end residues are part of each CDR3. D genes are given only for firm matches. The size entry is marked missing in some rows and otherwise reads once, few, many or a size class.

V	J	size	D	DNA	CDR3
TRBV24-1	TRBJ2-1	many	.	TGTGCCACCAGTGATTTGAGTCCTCGGGGGTCAGGCTACAATGAGCAGTTCTTC	CATSDLSPRGSGYNEQFF
TRBV28	TRBJ2-5	many	.	TGTGCCAGCAGTTTGTTTCTAGCGGAGACCCAGTACTTC	CASSLFLAETQYF
TRBV13	TRBJ2-7	many	.	TGTGCCAGCAGCTTAGATACCTCCAGGACCTACGAGCAGTACTTC	CASSLDTSRTYEQYF
TRBV20-1	TRBJ1-2	.	TRBD1	TGCAGTGCTATCTCCGGGACAGGGTTCTATGGCTACACCTTC	CSAISGTGFYGYTF
TRBV13	TRBJ1-1	many	.	TGTGCCAGCAGCTTAGGCCCCTGGGGGCCTGAAGCTTTCTTT	CASSLGPWGPEAFF
TRBV11-2	TRBJ2-2	few	TRBD2	TGTGCCAGCAGCCCCCCAGCGGGAGGGCCGGTCGGGGAGCTGTTTTTT	CASSPPAGGPVGELFF
TRBV2	TRBJ1-1	many	TRBD1	TGTGCCAGTTTTGACAGGGGGCCCGCTTTCTTT	CASFDRGPAFF
TRBV9	TRBJ1-3	.	.	TGTGCCAGCAGTGCGGAGGGGGAGGACACCATATATTTT	CASSAEGEDTIYF
TRBV2	TRBJ1-4	.	.	TGTGCCAGCAGTGTGGGGGGGGAAAAACTGTTTTTT	CASSVGGEKLFF
TRBV5-4	TRBJ1-1	.	.	TGTGCCAGCAGCTACGAGGGGATCTGGACTGAAGCTTTCTTT	CASSYEGIWTEAFF
TRBV2	TRBJ2-1	few	TRBD2	TGTGCCAGCAGTGAAGCGGCGGGGGGCTCCTACAATGAGCAGTTCTTC	CASSEAAGGSYNEQFF
TRBV24-1	TRBJ2-2	few	TRBD1	TGTGCCACCAGCCCCAGGGACAGGGACACCGGGGAGCTGTTTTTT	CATSPRDRDTGELFF
TRBV13	TRBJ1-1	many	.	TGTGCCAGCAGCGCGACAGGTTTGGAGAACACTGAAGCTTTCTTT	CASSATGLENTEAFF
TRBV9	TRBJ2-1	many	TRBD2	TGTGCCAGCAGCCGGATCCTAGCGGGAGGGCCTACCGATGAGCAGTTCTTC	CASSRILAGGPTDEQFF
TRBV6-2/TRBV6-3	TRBJ2-2	many	.	TGTGCCAGCAGTTATACACCAGCGACTAGGACGAACACCGGGGAGCTGTTTTTT	CASSYTPATRTNTGELFF
TRBV28	TRBJ1-1	few	.	TGTGCCAGCAGCCCGCGGAGTACCTTGGGCACTGAAGCTTTCTTT	CASSPRSTLGTEAFF
TRBV29-1	TRBJ2-3	few	TRBD1	TGCAGCGTCGCGCCGGGACAGGTCACAGATACGCAGTATTTT	CSVAPGQVTDTQYF
TRBV28	TRBJ1-1	.	.	TGTGCCAGCAACTCGGGTGGGGGGATTAACACTGAAGCTTTCTTT	CASNSGGGINTEAFF
TRBV20-1	TRBJ1-2	many	.	TGCAGTGCCAGTAACAGGAGAAACTATGGCTACACCTTC	CSASNRRNYGYTF
TRBV30	TRBJ2-7	.	.	TGTGCCTGGAGTCCCCCAGGGGTCCACGAGCAGTACTTC	CAWSPPGVHEQYF
TRBV7-9	TRBJ2-7	many	.	TGTGCCAGCAGCTCCAACTACGAGCAGTACTTC	CASSSNYEQYF
TRBV6-1	TRBJ2-3	many	TRBD1	TGTGCCAGCAGTGAAGGACAGGGTAGCAGCACAGATACGCAGTATTTT	CASSEGQGSSTDTQYF
TRBV11-3	TRBJ1-1	many	.	TGTGCCAGCAGAAGGGTCGCCGGGAAGAGCACTGAAGCTTTCTTT	CASRRVAGKSTEAFF
TRBV16	TRBJ1-4	.	.	TGTGCCAGCAGCCTCCTGAGGCCAGGATATAATGAAAAACTGTTTTTT	CASSLLRPGYNEKLFF
TRBV12-3/TRBV12-4	TRBJ2-1	many	TRBD2	TGTGCCAGCAGCGACGGGAGGTCCAATGAGCAGTTCTTC	CASSDGRSNEQFF
TRBV2	TRBJ2-7	many	.	TGTGCCAGCAGGACAGTGTACTCCTACGAGCAGTACTTC	CASRTVYSYEQYF
TRBV12-3/TRBV12-4	TRBJ2-1	.	.	TGTGCCAGCAGTCCGAGGCTAGCGTACCCGTTCTTC	CASSPRLAYPFF
TRBV24-1	TRBJ2-2	few	TRBD2	TGTGCCACCAGTGATTTCGGGACTAGCGTGAACACCGGGGAGCTGTTTTTT	CATSDFGTSVNTGELFF
TRBV2	TRBJ2-1	.	.	TGTGCCAGCAGTACGGGACCCATAGGACGGCGTTCCTACAATGAGCAGTTCTTC	CASSTGPIGRRSYNEQFF
TRBV13	TRBJ1-2	many	.	TGTGCCAGCAGCCTTTGGAACTATGGCTACACCTTC	CASSLWNYGYTF
TRBV7-9	TRBJ2-1	many	TRBD2	TGTGCCAGCAGCTCGTCTAGCGGGAGCGTCGGCGAGCAGTTCTTC	CASSSSSGSVGEQFF